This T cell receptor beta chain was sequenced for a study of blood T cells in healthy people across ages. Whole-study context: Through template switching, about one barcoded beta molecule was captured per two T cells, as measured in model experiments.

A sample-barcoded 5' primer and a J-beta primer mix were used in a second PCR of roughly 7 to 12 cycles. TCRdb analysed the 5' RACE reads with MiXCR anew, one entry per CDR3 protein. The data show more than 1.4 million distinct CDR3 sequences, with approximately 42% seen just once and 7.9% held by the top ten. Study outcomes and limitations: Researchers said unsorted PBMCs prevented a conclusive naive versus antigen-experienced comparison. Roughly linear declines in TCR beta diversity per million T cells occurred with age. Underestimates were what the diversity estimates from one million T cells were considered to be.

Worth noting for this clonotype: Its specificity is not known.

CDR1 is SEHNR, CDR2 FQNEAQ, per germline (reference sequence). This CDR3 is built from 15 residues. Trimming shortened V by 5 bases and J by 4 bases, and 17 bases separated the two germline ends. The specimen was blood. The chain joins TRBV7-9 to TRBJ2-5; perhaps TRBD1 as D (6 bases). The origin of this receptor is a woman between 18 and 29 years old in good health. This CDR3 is CASSQQGQVGETQYF. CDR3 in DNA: TGTGCCAGCAGCCAACAGGGCCAGGTGGGAGAGACCCAGTACTTC.